The 27 T cell receptor beta chains presented below share a single source sample, sequenced in a study of beta chain features in type 1 diabetes. The sequenced template was cDNA made from the entire isolated RNA. Clones were sequenced by immunoSEQ multiplex PCR, and TCRdb holds only the in-frame ones, with some missing. The sample lists 60,000 or so clones; roughly 60% were seen once. Sample: Tregs from blood. The receptors originated from a woman aged 18-29 years in good health.

This chain connects TRBV7-6 to TRBJ2-3; D possibly corresponds to TRBD1 (5 bases). The ends were cut back, 4 bases at V and 5 bases at J, with 13 bases in the middle. The CDR3 contains 14 residues. The germline V gene has CDR1 SGHVS and CDR2 FNYEAQ. The CDR3 region is CASSWGRALDTQYF. In DNA, the CDR3 is TGTGCCAGCAGCTGGGGCCGGGCGCTAGATACGCAGTATTTT. Complete variable domain (other parts from reference TRBV7-6 and TRBJ2-3): GAGVSQSPRYKVTKRGQDVALRCDPISGHVSLYWYRQALGQGPEFLTYFNYEAQQDKSGLPNDRFSAERPEGSISTLTIQRTEQRDSAMYRCASSWGRALDTQYFGPGTRLTVL.

This clone was picked up a small number of times. This rearrangement joins TRBV6-5 to TRBJ2-1; 9 bases are shared with TRBD1. CDR3 length equals 14 residues. V lost 6 bases and J lost 3; bases outside the gene matches: 3. Germline CDR1 is MNHEY and CDR2 is SVGAGI. The CDR3 nucleotides are TGTGCCAGCAGCCGGACAGGGGTCTACAATGAGCAGTTCTTC. This sequence encodes CASSRTGVYNEQFF.

This CDR3 reads CASSFAGTEQYF. The DNA of the CDR3 is TGCGCCAGCAGCTTCGCGGGGACCGAGCAGTACTTC. The chain joins TRBV5-1 to TRBJ2-7; a weak D match, TRBD2 (6 bases). Deletions cut 2 bases from V and 6 bases from J, with 9 bases between. Germline loops: CDR1 SGHRS, CDR2 YFSETQ. The CDR3 length is 12 residues. The complete variable domain, with remaining parts taken from reference TRBV5-1 and TRBJ2-7, reads KAGVTQTPRYLIKTRGQQVTLSCSPISGHRSVSWYQQTPGQGLQFLFEYFSETQRNKGNFPGRFSGRQFSNSRSEMNVSTLELGDSALYLCASSFAGTEQYFGPGTRLTVT.

The chain combines TRBV7-2 with TRBJ2-3; D remains unclear. The CDR3 length is 11 residues. V was shortened by 4 bases and J by 6 bases, with 5 bases between the two germline ends. CDR1 and CDR2 from the germline V gene are SGHTA and FQGNSA. The CDR3 sequence: CASSYEDTQYF. CDR3 nucleotides: TGTGCCAGCAGCTATGAGGATACGCAGTATTTT.

CDR3 residues: CASSLDTGVNTEAFF. CDR3 in DNA: TGTGCCAGCAGCTTAGACACAGGGGTGAACACTGAAGCTTTCTTT. This chain links TRBV11-3 with TRBJ1-1, with 7 bases lining up with TRBD1. CDR3 length: 15 residues. Germline assignment: CDR1 SGHNT and CDR2 YENEEA. V was pared by 0 bases and J by 0 bases, with 1 base of the junction left unmatched.

This chain links TRBV7-2 with TRBJ1-1; D not certain. The germline CDR1 and CDR2 sequences are SGHTA and FQGNSA. CDR3 length: 12 residues. Trimming stripped 5 bases from V and 0 bases from J, with 4 bases between. CDR3 in amino acids: CASSRMNTEAFF. The CDR3, as DNA: TGTGCCAGCAGCCGTATGAACACTGAAGCTTTCTTT.

V and J are TRBV5-1 and TRBJ2-7; D possibly corresponds to TRBD2 (6 bases). Per germline, CDR1 SGHRS and CDR2 YFSETQ. V was trimmed by 4 bases and J by 0 bases, leaving 11 bases between them. The CDR3 sequence is 14 residues long. CDR3 in amino acids: CASSPAGLSYEQYF. DNA of the CDR3: TGCGCCAGCAGCCCGGCGGGACTCTCCTACGAGCAGTACTTC.

In its sample, this clone was seen a few times. The J gene is TRBJ2-7, the V gene TRBV7-9; TRBD2 matches at 10 bases. CDR3 length: 15 residues. V dropped 9 bases and J dropped 5; count of bases not matched to a gene: 13. The germline V gene encodes CDR1 SEHNR and CDR2 FQNEAQ (reference sequence). CDR3 protein: CASLPGLADQHEQYF. As DNA, the CDR3 is TGTGCCAGTCTACCCGGACTAGCGGACCAGCACGAGCAGTACTTC.

This chain links TRBV5-6 with TRBJ2-6; TRBD1 matches at 7 bases. The germline V gene encodes CDR1 SGHDT and CDR2 YYEEEE. This CDR3 region has 15 residues. After removal of 4 bases from V and 4 bases from J, the junction contained 5 bases not matched to a gene. The CDR3 loop reads CASSGDRAGANVLTF. As DNA, the CDR3 is TGTGCCAGCAGCGGTGACAGGGCCGGGGCCAACGTCCTGACTTTC.

This clone was counted only a few times. The chain couples TRBV11-2 to TRBJ2-7; D might be TRBD1 (6 bases). Germline values: CDR1 SGHAT, CDR2 FQNNGV. The CDR3 sequence is 14 residues long. Trimming pared 1 base from V and 3 bases from J, leaving 10 bases between. CDR3: CASSLAGTRYEQYF. CDR3 DNA sequence: TGTGCCAGCAGCTTAGCTGGGACACGCTACGAGCAGTACTTC.

The rearrangement links TRBV7-9 to TRBJ2-3, with D possibly being TRBD1 (5 bases). The germline gives CDR1 SEHNR, CDR2 FQNEAQ (reference sequence). CDR3 length equals 14 residues. V was clipped by 5 bases and J by 1 base, with 10 bases between them. In nucleotides, the CDR3 is TGTGCCAGCAGCGAGAGCAGGGGCACAGATACGCAGTATTTT. This encodes CASSESRGTDTQYF.

V gene TRBV19 combines with J gene TRBJ1-5; no reliable D call. Germline V gives CDR1 LNHDA, CDR2 SQIVND (reference sequence). The CDR3 has 15 residues. Between the trimmed V and J ends, which lost 4 bases and 5 bases, there was a span of 15 bases. CDR3: CASSTHNPGDQPQHF. Written as DNA, the CDR3 is TGTGCCAGTAGTACCCATAACCCTGGAGATCAGCCCCAGCATTTT.

V gene TRBV19 combines with J gene TRBJ1-2, with 7 bases identical to TRBD1. The V segment lost 5 bases and the J segment 2 bases; nucleotides outside the gene matches: 11. This CDR3 spans 16 amino acids. In germline, CDR1 is LNHDA, CDR2 SQIVND (reference sequence). The DNA for the CDR3 is TGTGCCAGTAGTGCCGGACCGGGACAGATAAACTATGGCTACACCTTC. It translates to CASSAGPGQINYGYTF.

This chain uses TRBV5-1 with TRBJ1-4, with TRBD1 matching over 7 bases. CDR1 is SGHRS, CDR2 YFSETQ, per germline. The CDR3 sequence is 13 residues long. The trim removed 2 bases at V and 8 bases at J, leaving 3 bases unmatched. CDR3 bases: TGCGCCAGCAGCTTAACAGGGGCCGAAAAACTGTTTTTT. It specifies CASSLTGAEKLFF. The variable domain in full, completed from reference TRBV5-1 and TRBJ1-4, reads KAGVTQTPRYLIKTRGQQVTLSCSPISGHRSVSWYQQTPGQGLQFLFEYFSETQRNKGNFPGRFSGRQFSNSRSEMNVSTLELGDSALYLCASSLTGAEKLFFGSGTQLSVL.

The chain has TRBV7-2 and TRBJ2-5, with D uncertain. The germline gives CDR1 SGHTA, CDR2 FQGNSA. The V end was cut by 3 bases, the J end by 6 bases, with 11 bases between. The CDR3 is 13 residues long. CDR3 in DNA: TGTGCCAGCAGCTTTTCCACAGAACAGACCCAGTACTTC. Protein: CASSFSTEQTQYF.

This clone has only a few counts. The CDR3 nucleotides are TGTGCCAGCAGCCTTTTAGGGGCCCCTGGCTACACCTTC. It is translated as CASSLLGAPGYTF. The chain employs TRBV4-2 and TRBJ1-2, with D perhaps matching TRBD1 (5 bases). Germline CDR1 is LGHNA and CDR2 is YNFKEQ. V shed 4 bases and J shed 7 bases, with 13 bases lying between them. The CDR3 has 13 amino acids.

V is TRBV7-9 and J is TRBJ2-7; 8 bases align to TRBD2. The CDR3 contains 15 residues. CDR1 SEHNR and CDR2 FQNEAQ come from the germline V gene (reference sequence). V dropped 1 base and J dropped 1; count of bases not matched to a gene: 3. The CDR3 bases are TGTGCCAGCAGCTTAGGACGGGGGGGATCCTACGAGCAGTACTTC. This encodes CASSLGRGGSYEQYF.

This clone was seen only a few times. The rearrangement links TRBV29-1 to TRBJ1-1, with a weak D call TRBD1 (6 bases). Trimming stripped 2 bases from V and 1 base from J, with 20 bases between. CDR3 length: 17 amino acids. CDR1 is SQVTM and CDR2 is ANQGSEA in the germline V gene. CDR3 amino acids: CSVEQSGGWDTNTEAFF. DNA of the CDR3: TGCAGCGTTGAACAAAGTGGGGGCTGGGACACGAACACTGAAGCTTTCTTT. The complete variable domain, with remaining parts taken from reference TRBV29-1 and TRBJ1-1, reads SAVISQKPSRDICQRGTSLTIQCQVDSQVTMMFWYRQQPGQSLTLIATANQGSEATYESGFVIDKFPISRPNLTFSTLTVSNMSPEDSSIYLCSVEQSGGWDTNTEAFFGQGTRLTVV.

Of note for this clone: In the same sample, other DNA sequences code for this CDR3. The J gene is TRBJ2-5, the V gene TRBV5-1, with D perhaps matching TRBD1 (6 bases). Trimming shortened V by 0 bases and J by 2 bases, and 8 bases separated the two germline ends. The CDR3 consists of 14 residues. CDR1 SGHRS and CDR2 YFSETQ come from the germline V gene. The CDR3 here is CASSLGGTQETQYF. The CDR3 DNA reads TGCGCCAGCAGCTTGGGAGGGACACAAGAGACCCAGTACTTC. The full variable domain, completed using reference TRBV5-1 and TRBJ2-5, is KAGVTQTPRYLIKTRGQQVTLSCSPISGHRSVSWYQQTPGQGLQFLFEYFSETQRNKGNFPGRFSGRQFSNSRSEMNVSTLELGDSALYLCASSLGGTQETQYFGPGTRLLVL.

The chain uses TRBV7-8 and TRBJ2-3, with D perhaps TRBD2 (7 bases). Per germline, CDR1 SGHVS and CDR2 FQNEAQ. This CDR3 spans 15 amino acids. Trimming pared 5 bases from V and 4 bases from J, leaving 16 bases between. The CDR3 reads CASSTWEGEADTQYF. The CDR3 bases are TGTGCCAGCAGCACATGGGAGGGGGAGGCAGATACGCAGTATTTT. Full variable domain (outside the CDR3, taken from reference TRBV7-8 and TRBJ2-3): GAGVSQSPRYKVAKRGQDVALRCDPISGHVSLFWYQQALGQGPEFLTYFQNEAQLDKSGLPSDRFFAERPEGSVSTLKIQRTQQEDSAVYLCASSTWEGEADTQYFGPGTRLTVL.

This clone was counted a few times. The rearrangement uses TRBV7-6 and TRBJ1-3; D gene ambiguous. The V end lost 2 bases, the J end lost 2 bases, and 7 bases lay between the germline ends. The CDR3 extends over 14 amino acids. Germline V gene data show CDR1 as SGHVS and CDR2 as FNYEAQ. The CDR3, as DNA: TGTGCCAGCAGCTTACATGGCCCTGGAAACACCATATATTTT. It translates to CASSLHGPGNTIYF.

The CDR3 DNA reads as TGTGCCAGCAGCTTTGAGGTTTCCAATGAGCAGTTCTTC. Amino acids: CASSFEVSNEQFF. The rearrangement joins TRBV11-3 to TRBJ2-1, with unresolved D. Trimming took off 3 bases at V and 6 bases at J, with 9 bases between the two ends. Germline-derived CDR1 and CDR2 are SGHNT and YENEEA. The CDR3 totals 13 residues.

The DNA of the CDR3 is TGCGCCAGCAGCTTCCAGGGTATCAACGGGGAGCTGTTTTTT. It is translated as CASSFQGINGELFF. The chain carries TRBV5-1 and TRBJ2-2; possibly TRBD1 for D (5 bases). The length of the CDR3 is 14 residues. Germline V gene data show CDR1 as SGHRS and CDR2 as YFSETQ. V dropped 2 bases and J dropped 7 bases, with 12 bases sitting between them.

The rearrangement joins TRBV9 to TRBJ2-3; maybe TRBD2 (5 bases). CDR1 SGDLS and CDR2 YYNGEE come from the germline V gene. This CDR3 contains 14 residues. Trimming took off 0 bases at V and 4 bases at J, with 9 bases between the two ends. The CDR3 protein is CASSVASRADTQYF. The DNA of the CDR3 is TGTGCCAGCAGCGTAGCTAGCAGAGCAGATACGCAGTATTTT.

This clone was detected only once. The chain recombines TRBV4-2 with TRBJ1-1; D is unresolved. Trimming cost V 0 bases and J 8 bases, with 13 bases left between them. The CDR3 sequence is 14 residues long. In germline, CDR1 is LGHNA, CDR2 YNFKEQ. Written as DNA, the CDR3 is TGTGCCAGCAGCCAAGAAGTTATTAGTAGAGAAGCTTTCTTT. This translates into CASSQEVISREAFF.

This clone has only a few counts. The junction differs from germline at one of its ends, possibly a read error. The rearrangement joins TRBV4-1 to TRBJ2-5; 10 nucleotides line up with TRBD2. CDR3 length: 16 amino acids. The germline V gene has CDR1 MGHRA and CDR2 YSYEKL. The CDR3 DNA sequence: TGCGCCGGCAGCCCGCCCGGAGCGGGAGGGCCAACCCAGCAGTACTTC. Its translation is CAGSPPGAGGPTQQYF.

V is TRBV5-1 and J is TRBJ2-7; 8 bases match TRBD2. This CDR3 spans 15 amino acids. The V gene's germline CDR1 is SGHRS and CDR2 YFSETQ. Trimming cost V 3 bases and J 1 base; bases outside gene matches: 6. The CDR3 bases are TGCGCCAGCAGCTCCCCGGGACTAGGTTCCTACGAGCAGTACTTC. It is translated as CASSSPGLGSYEQYF.